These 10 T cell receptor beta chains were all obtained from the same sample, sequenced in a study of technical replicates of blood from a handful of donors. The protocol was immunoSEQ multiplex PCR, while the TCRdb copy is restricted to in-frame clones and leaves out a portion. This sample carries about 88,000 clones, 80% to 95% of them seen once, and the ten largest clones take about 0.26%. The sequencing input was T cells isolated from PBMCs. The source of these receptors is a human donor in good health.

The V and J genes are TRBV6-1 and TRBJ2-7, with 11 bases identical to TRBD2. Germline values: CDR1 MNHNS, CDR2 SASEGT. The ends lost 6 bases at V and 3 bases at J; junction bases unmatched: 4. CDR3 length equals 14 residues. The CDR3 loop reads CASSGTSGGYEQYF. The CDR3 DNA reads TGTGCCAGCAGCGGGACTAGCGGAGGCTACGAGCAGTACTTC.

CDR3 region: CASSSGSTDTQYF. The CDR3 coding sequence is TGTGCCAGCAGCTCAGGATCCACAGATACGCAGTATTTT. The J gene is TRBJ2-3, the V gene TRBV7-6, with D unclear. V was cut by 4 bases and J by 2 bases, with 7 bases left in between. The CDR3 runs to 13 residues. Germline V gives CDR1 SGHVS, CDR2 FNYEAQ.

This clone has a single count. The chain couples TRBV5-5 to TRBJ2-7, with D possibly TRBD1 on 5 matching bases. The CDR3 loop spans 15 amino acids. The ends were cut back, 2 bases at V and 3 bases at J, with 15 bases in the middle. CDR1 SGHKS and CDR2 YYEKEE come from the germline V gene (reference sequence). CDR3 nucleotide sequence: TGTGCCAGCAGCTTTAGTGCAGGGCGTAGCTACGAGCAGTACTTC. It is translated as CASSFSAGRSYEQYF.

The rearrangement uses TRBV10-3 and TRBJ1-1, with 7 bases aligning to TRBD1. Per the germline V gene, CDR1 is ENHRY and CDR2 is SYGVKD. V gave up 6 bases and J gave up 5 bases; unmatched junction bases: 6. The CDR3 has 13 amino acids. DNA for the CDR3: TGTGCCATCAGAGCAGGGGGTGAGACTGAAGCTTTCTTT. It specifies CAIRAGGETEAFF.

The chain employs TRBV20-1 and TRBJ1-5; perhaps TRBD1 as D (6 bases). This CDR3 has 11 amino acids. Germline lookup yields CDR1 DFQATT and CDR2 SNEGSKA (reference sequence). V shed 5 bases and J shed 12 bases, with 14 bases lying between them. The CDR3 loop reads CSASSTGGQHF. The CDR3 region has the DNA TGCAGTGCTTCGTCGACAGGCGGCCAGCATTTT.

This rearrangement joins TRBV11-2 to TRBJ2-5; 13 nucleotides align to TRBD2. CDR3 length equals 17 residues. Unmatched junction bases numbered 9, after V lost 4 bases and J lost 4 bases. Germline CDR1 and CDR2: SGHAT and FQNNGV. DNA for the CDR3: TGTGCCAGCAGCTCAATACTAGCGGGGGGGCCTCGAGAGACCCAGTACTTC. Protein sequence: CASSSILAGGPRETQYF.

The CDR3 sequence is CASITDRDQPQHF. The CDR3 bases are TGTGCCAGCATTACAGACAGGGATCAGCCCCAGCATTTT. The chain couples TRBV5-8 to TRBJ1-5; 7 bases align to TRBD1. This CDR3 has 13 residues. Germline lookup yields CDR1 SGHTS and CDR2 YDEGEE. The junction had 5 bases not matched to a gene; V was cut back by 6 bases and J by 5 bases.

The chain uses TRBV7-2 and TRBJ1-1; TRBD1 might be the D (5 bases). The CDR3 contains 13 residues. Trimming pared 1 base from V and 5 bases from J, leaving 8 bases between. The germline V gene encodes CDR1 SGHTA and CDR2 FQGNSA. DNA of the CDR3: TGTGCCAGCAGCTTAGGGGGCCGGACTGAAGCTTTCTTT. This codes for CASSLGGRTEAFF.

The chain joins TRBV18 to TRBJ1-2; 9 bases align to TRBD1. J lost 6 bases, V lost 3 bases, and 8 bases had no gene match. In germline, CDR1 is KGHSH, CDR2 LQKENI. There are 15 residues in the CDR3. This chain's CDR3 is CASSPYGTGFDGYTF. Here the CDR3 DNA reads TGTGCCAGCTCACCCTACGGGACAGGGTTTGATGGCTACACCTTC. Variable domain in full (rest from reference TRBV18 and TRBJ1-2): NAGVMQNPRHLVRRRGQEARLRCSPMKGHSHVYWYRQLPEEGLKFMVYLQKENIIDESGMPKERFSAEFPKEGPSILRIQQVVRGDSAAYFCASSPYGTGFDGYTFGSGTRLTVV.

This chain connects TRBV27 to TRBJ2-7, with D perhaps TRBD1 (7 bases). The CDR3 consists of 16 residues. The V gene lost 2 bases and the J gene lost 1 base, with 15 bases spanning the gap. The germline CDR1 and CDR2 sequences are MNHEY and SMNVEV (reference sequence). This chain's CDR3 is CASSLAGAGGSYEQYF. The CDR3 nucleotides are TGTGCCAGCAGTTTAGCCGGGGCAGGGGGGTCCTACGAGCAGTACTTC.